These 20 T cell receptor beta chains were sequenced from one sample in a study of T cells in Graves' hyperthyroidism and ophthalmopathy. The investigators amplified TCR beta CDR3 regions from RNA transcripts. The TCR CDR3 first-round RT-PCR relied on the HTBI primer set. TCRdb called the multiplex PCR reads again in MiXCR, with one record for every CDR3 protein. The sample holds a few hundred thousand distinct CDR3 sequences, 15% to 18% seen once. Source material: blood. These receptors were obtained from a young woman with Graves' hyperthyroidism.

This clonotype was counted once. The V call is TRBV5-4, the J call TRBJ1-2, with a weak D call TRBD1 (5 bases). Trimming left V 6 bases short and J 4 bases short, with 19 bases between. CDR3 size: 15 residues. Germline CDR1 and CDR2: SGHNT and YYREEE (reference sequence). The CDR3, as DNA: TGTGCCAGCATCGACCGGGGCCCTGCCGGCTATGGCTACACCTTC. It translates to CASIDRGPAGYGYTF.

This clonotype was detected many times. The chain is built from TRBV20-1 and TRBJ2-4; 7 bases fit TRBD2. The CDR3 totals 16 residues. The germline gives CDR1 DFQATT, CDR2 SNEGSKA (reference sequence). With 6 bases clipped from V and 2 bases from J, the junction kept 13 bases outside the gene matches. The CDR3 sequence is CSAKRRAGRTKNIQYF. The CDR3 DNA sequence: TGCAGTGCCAAGAGGAGAGCGGGAAGGACCAAAAACATTCAGTACTTC.

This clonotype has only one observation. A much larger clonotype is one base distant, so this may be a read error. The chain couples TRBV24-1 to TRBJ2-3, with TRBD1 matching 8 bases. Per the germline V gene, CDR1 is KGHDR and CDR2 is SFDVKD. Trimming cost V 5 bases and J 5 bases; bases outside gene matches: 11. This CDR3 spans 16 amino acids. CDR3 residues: CATSGLRDRWIDTQYF. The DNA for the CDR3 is TGTGCCACCAGTGGCCTCCGGGACAGGTGGATAGATACGCAGTATTTT.

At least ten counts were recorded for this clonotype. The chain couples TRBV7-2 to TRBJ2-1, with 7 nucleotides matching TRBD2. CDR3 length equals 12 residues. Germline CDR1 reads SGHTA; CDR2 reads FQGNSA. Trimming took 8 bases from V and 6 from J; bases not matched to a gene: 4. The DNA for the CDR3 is TGTGCCAGCGGGGGGGTGGGCAATGAGCAGTTCTTC. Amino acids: CASGGVGNEQFF.

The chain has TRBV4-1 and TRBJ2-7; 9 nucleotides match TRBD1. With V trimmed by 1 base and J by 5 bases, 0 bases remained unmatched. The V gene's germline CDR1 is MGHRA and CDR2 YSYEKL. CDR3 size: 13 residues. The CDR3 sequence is CASSQGTGDEQYF. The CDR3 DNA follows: TGCGCCAGCAGCCAAGGGACAGGGGACGAGCAGTACTTC.

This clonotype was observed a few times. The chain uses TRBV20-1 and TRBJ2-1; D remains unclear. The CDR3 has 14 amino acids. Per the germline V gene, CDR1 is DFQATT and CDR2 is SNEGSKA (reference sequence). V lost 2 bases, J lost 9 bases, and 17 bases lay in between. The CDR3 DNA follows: TGCAGTGCTAGATGGGCTCGCCGGGCCTCTGAGCAGTTCTTC. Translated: CSARWARRASEQFF.

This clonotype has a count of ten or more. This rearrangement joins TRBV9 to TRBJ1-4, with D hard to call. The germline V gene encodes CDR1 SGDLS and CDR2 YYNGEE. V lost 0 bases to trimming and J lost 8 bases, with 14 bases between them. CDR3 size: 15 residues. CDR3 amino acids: CASSVAGVGGEKLFF. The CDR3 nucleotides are TGTGCCAGCAGCGTAGCCGGGGTCGGAGGCGAAAAACTGTTTTTT.

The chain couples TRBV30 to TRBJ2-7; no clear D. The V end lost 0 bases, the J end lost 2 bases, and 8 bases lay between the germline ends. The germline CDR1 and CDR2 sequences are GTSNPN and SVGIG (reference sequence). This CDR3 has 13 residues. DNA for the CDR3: TGTGCCTGGAGTGTATCAGGAGCCTACGAGCAGTACTTC. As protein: CAWSVSGAYEQYF. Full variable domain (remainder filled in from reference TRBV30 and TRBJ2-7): SQTIHQWPATLVQPVGSPLSLECTVEGTSNPNLYWYRQAAGRGLQLLFYSVGIGQISSEVPQNLSASRPQDRQFILSSKKLLLSDSGFYLCAWSVSGAYEQYFGPGTRLTVT.

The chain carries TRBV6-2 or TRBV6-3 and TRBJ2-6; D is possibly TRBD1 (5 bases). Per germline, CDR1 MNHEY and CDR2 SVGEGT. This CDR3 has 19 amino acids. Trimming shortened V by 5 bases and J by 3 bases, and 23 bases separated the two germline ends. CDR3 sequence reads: CASSPRTFSRVVGANVLTF. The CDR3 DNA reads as TGTGCCAGCAGTCCCAGAACTTTTTCCAGGGTAGTTGGGGCCAACGTCCTGACTTTC.

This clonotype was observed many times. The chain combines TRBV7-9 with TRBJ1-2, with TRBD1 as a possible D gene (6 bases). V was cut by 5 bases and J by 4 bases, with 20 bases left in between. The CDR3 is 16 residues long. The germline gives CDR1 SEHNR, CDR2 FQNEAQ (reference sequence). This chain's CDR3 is CASSHGGGAIGYGYTF. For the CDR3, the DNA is TGTGCCAGCAGCCATGGGGGGGGGGCCATCGGCTATGGCTACACCTTC.

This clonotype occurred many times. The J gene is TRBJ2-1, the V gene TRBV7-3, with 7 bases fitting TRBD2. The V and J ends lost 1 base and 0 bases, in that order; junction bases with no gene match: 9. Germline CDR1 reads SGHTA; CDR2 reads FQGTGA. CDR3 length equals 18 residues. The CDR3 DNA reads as TGTGCCAGCAGCTTAATTTCCTTTGGCGGGAGCTCCTACAATGAGCAGTTCTTC. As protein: CASSLISFGGSSYNEQFF.

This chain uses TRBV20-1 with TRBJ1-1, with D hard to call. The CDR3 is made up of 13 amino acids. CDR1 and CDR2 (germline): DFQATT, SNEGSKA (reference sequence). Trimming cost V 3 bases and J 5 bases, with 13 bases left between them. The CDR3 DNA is TGCAGTGCTAGCCCAGGAGGCTTTACTGAAGCTTTCTTT. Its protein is CSASPGGFTEAFF.

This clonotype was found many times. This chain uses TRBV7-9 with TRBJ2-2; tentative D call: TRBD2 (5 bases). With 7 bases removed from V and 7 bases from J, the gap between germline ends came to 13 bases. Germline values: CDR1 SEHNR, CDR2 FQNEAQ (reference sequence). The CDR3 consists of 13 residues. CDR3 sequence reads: CASTLMGSGELFF. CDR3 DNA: TGTGCCAGCACCCTGATGGGGAGCGGGGAGCTGTTTTTT.

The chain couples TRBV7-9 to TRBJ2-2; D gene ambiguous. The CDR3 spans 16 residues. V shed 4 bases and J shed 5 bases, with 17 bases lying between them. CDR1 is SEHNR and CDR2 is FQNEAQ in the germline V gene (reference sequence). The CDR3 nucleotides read TGTGCCAGCAGCTCCCTTATTGGAGTCGGTACCGGGGAGCTGTTTTTT. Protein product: CASSSLIGVGTGELFF.

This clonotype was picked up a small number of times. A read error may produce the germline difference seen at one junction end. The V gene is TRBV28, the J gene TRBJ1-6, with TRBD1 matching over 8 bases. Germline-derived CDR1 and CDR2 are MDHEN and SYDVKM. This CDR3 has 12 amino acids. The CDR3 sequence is CAGSLGTGHLHF. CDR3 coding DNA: TGTGCCGGCAGTTTAGGGACAGGTCACCTCCACTTT.

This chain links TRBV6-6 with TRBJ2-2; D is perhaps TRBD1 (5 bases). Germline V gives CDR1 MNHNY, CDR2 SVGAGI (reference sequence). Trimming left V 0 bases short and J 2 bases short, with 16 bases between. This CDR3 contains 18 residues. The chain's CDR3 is CASSYSYLTGSNTGELFF. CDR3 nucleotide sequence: TGTGCCAGCAGTTACTCGTACTTAACAGGCTCCAACACCGGGGAGCTGTTTTTT.

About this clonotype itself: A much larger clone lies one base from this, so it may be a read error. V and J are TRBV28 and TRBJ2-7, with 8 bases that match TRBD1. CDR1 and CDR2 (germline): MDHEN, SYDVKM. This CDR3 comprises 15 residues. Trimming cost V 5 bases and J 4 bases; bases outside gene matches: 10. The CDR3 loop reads CASSPPGTGRYEQYF. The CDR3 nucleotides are TGTGCCAGCAGTCCCCCCGGGACAGGTCGGTACGAGCAGTACTTC.

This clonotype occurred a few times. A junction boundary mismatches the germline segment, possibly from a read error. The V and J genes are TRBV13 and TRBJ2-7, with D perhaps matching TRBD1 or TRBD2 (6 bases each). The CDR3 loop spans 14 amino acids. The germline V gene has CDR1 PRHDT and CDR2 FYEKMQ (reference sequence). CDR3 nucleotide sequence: TGTGCCAGCAGCCTAGGGGGGCGTCCCGACGAGCAGTACTTC. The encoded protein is CASSLGGRPDEQYF. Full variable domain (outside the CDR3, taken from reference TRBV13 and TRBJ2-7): AAGVIQSPRHLIKEKRETATLKCYPIPRHDTVYWYQQGPGQDPQFLISFYEKMQSDKGSIPDRFSAQQFSDYHSELNMSSLELGDSALYFCASSLGGRPDEQYFGPGTRLTVT.

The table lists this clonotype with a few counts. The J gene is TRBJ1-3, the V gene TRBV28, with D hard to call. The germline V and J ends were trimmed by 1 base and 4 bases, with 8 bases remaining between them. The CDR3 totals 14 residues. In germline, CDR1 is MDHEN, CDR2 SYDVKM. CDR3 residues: CASSLFGKGNTIYF. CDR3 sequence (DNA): TGTGCCAGCAGTTTATTTGGGAAGGGAAACACCATATATTTT. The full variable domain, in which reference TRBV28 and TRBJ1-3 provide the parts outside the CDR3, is DVKVTQSSRYLVKRTGEKVFLECVQDMDHENMFWYRQDPGLGLRLIYFSYDVKMKEKGDIPEGYSVSREKKERFSLILESASTNQTSMYLCASSLFGKGNTIYFGEGSWLTVV.

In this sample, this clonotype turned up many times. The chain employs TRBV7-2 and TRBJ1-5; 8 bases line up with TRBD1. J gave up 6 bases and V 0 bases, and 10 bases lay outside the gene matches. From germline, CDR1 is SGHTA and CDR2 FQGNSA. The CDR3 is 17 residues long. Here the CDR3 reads CASSLASAGGFSQPQHF. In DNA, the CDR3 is TGTGCCAGCAGCTTAGCTAGCGCAGGGGGCTTTAGTCAGCCCCAGCATTTT.